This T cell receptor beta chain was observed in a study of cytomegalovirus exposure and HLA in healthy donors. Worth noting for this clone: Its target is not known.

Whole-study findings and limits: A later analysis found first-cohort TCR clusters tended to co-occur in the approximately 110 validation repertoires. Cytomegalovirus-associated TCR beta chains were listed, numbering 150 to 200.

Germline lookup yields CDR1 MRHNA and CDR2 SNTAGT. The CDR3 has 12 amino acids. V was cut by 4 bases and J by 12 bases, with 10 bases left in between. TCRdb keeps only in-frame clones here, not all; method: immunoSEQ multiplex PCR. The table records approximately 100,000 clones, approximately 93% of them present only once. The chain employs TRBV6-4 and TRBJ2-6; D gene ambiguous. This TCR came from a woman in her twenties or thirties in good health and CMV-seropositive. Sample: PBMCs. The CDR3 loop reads CASSGSGGVLTF. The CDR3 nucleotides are TGTGCCAGCAGTGGTTCGGGTGGCGTCCTGACTTTC.